The sequence of this TCR beta chain was determined in a study of ipilimumab plus nivolumab after autologous stem cell transplantation. Whole-study context: Median doses per patient: about 5 ipilimumab, under 10 nivolumab.

Trimming left V 6 bases short and J 1 base short, with 8 bases between. The CDR3 length is 13 residues. CDR1 and CDR2 from the germline V gene are MNHEY and SVGAGI. Using immunoSEQ multiplex PCR, the repertoire was profiled, and TCRdb retains in-frame clones only, with some absent. This repertoire shows some 44,000 clones, roughly 88% found once; its top ten account for approximately 0.8%. V usage is TRBV6-5 and J usage is TRBJ2-3, with D hard to call. The source is a male donor with multiple myeloma. Material: PBMCs, obtained in a trial of ipilimumab plus nivolumab as post-transplant consolidation. The CDR3 DNA is TGTGCCAGCAGCCCGCCGGGCACAGATACGCAGTATTTT. This gives the protein CASSPPGTDTQYF.